The 3 T cell receptor beta chains reported below all come from one sample, sequenced in a study of shared clonotypes between healthy human individuals. The assay was immunoSEQ multiplex PCR, and TCRdb's table has in-frame clones only and misses some. This sample has 520,000 or so clones, with more than 65% found just once. Sequencing input: PBMCs. The receptors derive from a woman in her thirties or forties in good health. Some clones in this sample may be carry-over from other donors' samples.

The chain carries TRBV19 and TRBJ1-5; weak D call: TRBD1 (6 bases). The CDR3 covers 14 residues. V was trimmed by 3 bases and J by 7 bases, leaving 13 bases between them. Germline CDR1 is LNHDA and CDR2 is SQIVND (reference sequence). The CDR3 here is CASSIWGQGQPQHF. For the CDR3, the DNA is TGTGCCAGTAGTATCTGGGGGCAGGGACAGCCCCAGCATTTT.

This clone was picked up many times. V and J are TRBV19 and TRBJ1-5; TRBD1 is a possible D gene (6 bases). Germline V gene sequence: CDR1 LNHDA, CDR2 SQIVND (reference sequence). This CDR3 comprises 13 residues. Trimming took off 9 bases at V and 2 bases at J, with 11 bases between the two ends. The CDR3 loop reads CASTGQRNQPQHF. In DNA form, the CDR3 reads TGTGCCAGCACAGGACAGCGCAATCAGCCCCAGCATTTT.

This clone was seen only a few times. The same CDR3 arises from other DNA sequences in this sample as well. The chain combines TRBV7-9 with TRBJ1-4; possible D gene TRBD1, 5 bases. This CDR3 contains 15 residues. V lost 1 base and J lost 6, with 12 bases in between. The germline V gene encodes CDR1 SEHNR and CDR2 FQNEAQ (reference sequence). CDR3 nucleotide sequence: TGTGCCAGCAGCTTAGTCGGGCAGGGCGATGAAAAACTGTTTTTT. This encodes CASSLVGQGDEKLFF.